The 5 T cell receptor beta chains listed next were all sequenced from one sample in a study of beta chain features in type 1 diabetes. Sequenced material consisted of expressed TCRB transcripts (all of the isolated RNA was reverse transcribed). Some clones are missing from TCRdb's copy, which holds only in-frame ones; the method was immunoSEQ multiplex PCR. The top ten hold around 0.065% of the sample, which has hundreds of thousands of clones, 30% seen once. Sequencing used naive CD4+ T cells from blood. Receptors were obtained from a man aged 18 to 29 in good health.

This clone turned up a few times. The genes are TRBV15 and TRBJ2-5; 8 bases line up with TRBD1. The CDR3 loop spans 15 amino acids. V was clipped by 4 bases and J by 4 bases; unmatched bases: 8. Germline assignment: CDR1 LNHNV and CDR2 YYDKDF (reference sequence). The CDR3 DNA reads TGTGCCACCAGCAAACGGACAGGGCTAGGAGAGACCCAGTACTTC. Its protein product is CATSKRTGLGETQYF.

This clone was seen a few times. The chain joins TRBV28 to TRBJ2-1, with 9 bases lining up with TRBD1. J was trimmed by 8 bases and V by 4 bases; bases with no gene match: 6. Germline V gives CDR1 MDHEN, CDR2 SYDVKM. The CDR3 consists of 14 residues. Here the CDR3 reads CASSSTGGSDEQFF. The CDR3 bases are TGTGCCAGCAGTTCTACAGGGGGCTCGGATGAGCAGTTCTTC.

The chain employs TRBV15 and TRBJ2-5; no clear D gene. CDR1 is LNHNV, CDR2 YYDKDF, per germline (reference sequence). This CDR3 is 12 amino acids long. The V end lost 1 base, the J end lost 3 bases, and 3 bases lay between the germline ends. The CDR3 DNA reads as TGTGCCACCAGCAGAGTAAAAGAGACCCAGTACTTC. Translated, it gives CATSRVKETQYF.

This clone was seen more than once but under ten times. The chain links TRBV10-3 to TRBJ2-7; 8 bases are shared with TRBD2. This CDR3 comprises 13 residues. The V segment lost 3 bases and the J segment 6 bases; nucleotides outside the gene matches: 4. Germline values: CDR1 ENHRY, CDR2 SYGVKD. The CDR3 nucleotides are TGTGCCATCAGTGAAAGAGCGGGGGCCGAGCAGTACTTC. It is translated as CAISERAGAEQYF.

V and J are TRBV28 and TRBJ1-2; TRBD1 agrees at 9 bases. V lost 6 bases and J lost 4; bases outside the gene matches: 6. This CDR3 contains 14 residues. Germline V lookup: CDR1 MDHEN, CDR2 SYDVKM. CDR3 region: CASRPGQGSYGYTF. The CDR3 nucleotides are TGTGCCAGCAGGCCGGGACAGGGAAGCTATGGCTACACCTTC.